A selection of T cell receptor beta chains follows, all from one sample in a study of cytomegalovirus exposure and HLA in healthy donors. Assay used: immunoSEQ multiplex PCR; TCRdb lists only in-frame clones, some missing. The sample has fewer than 200,000 clones, over 65% seen once; the top ten hold 0.65% to 0.85%. Sequenced material: PBMCs. The receptors were gathered from a female donor in good health and CMV-seronegative. Both conserved end residues are part of each CDR3. The D gene is left open where the match is weak. Some rows have no size entry. The others give once, few or many, or a class for an expanded clone.

length,D,V,J,size,DNA,CDR3
12,-,TRBV18,TRBJ2-3,few,TGTGCCAGCTCATCCTCCACTGATACGCAGTATTTT,CASSSSTDTQYF
15,-,TRBV5-1,TRBJ1-3,-,TGCGCCAGCGCGGTCGGTAGCTACTCTGGAAACACCATATATTTT,CASAVGSYSGNTIYF
15,TRBD2,TRBV6-5,TRBJ2-5,-,TGTGCCAGCAGGCACGAGACTAGCGGGGGGTGGACCCAGTACTTC,CASRHETSGGWTQYF
14,-,TRBV7-3,TRBJ1-1,once,TGTGCCAGCAGCTTAGGCCCACAGAACACTGAAGCTTTCTTT,CASSLGPQNTEAFF
12,-,TRBV27,TRBJ2-1,-,TGTGCCAGCAGGGAGATCTCCAATGAGCAGTTCTTC,CASREISNEQFF
15,-,TRBV7-2,TRBJ1-5,-,TGTGCCAGCAGCTTAGTGGATGGGGGGGGTCAGCCCCAGCATTTT,CASSLVDGGGQPQHF
17,-,TRBV19,TRBJ2-6,-,TGTGCCAGTAGTATTCTCCTCCGGTTAGTGGTGGCCAACGTCCTGACTTTC,CASSILLRLVVANVLTF
15,-,TRBV9,TRBJ1-2,-,TGTGCCAGCAGCCCACATTTGGCGGGGAATTATGGCTACACCTTC,CASSPHLAGNYGYTF
13,-,TRBV30,TRBJ1-1,-,TGTGCCTGGAGCGCGACAGGGAACACTGAAGCTTTCTTT,CAWSATGNTEAFF
14,-,TRBV30,TRBJ1-2,-,TGTGCCTGGAGTTCATCCAGAATCAGCTATGGCTACACCTTC,CAWSSSRISYGYTF
14,TRBD1,TRBV7-2,TRBJ2-7,-,TGTGCCAGCAGCTCCCGGACAGGCCTATACGAGCAGTACTTC,CASSSRTGLYEQYF
14,-,TRBV7-9,TRBJ2-4,-,TGTGCCAGCAGCTTAGCCCTCCGGGGAAACATTCAGTACTTC,CASSLALRGNIQYF
15,TRBD1,TRBV30,TRBJ1-6,-,TGTGCCTGGAGTGTAACCGACAGGGGTAATTCACCCCTCCACTTT,CAWSVTDRGNSPLHF
13,TRBD1,TRBV27,TRBJ1-1,-,TGTGCCAGCAGTCCCCGACAGGGGACTGAAGCTTTCTTT,CASSPRQGTEAFF
15,TRBD2,TRBV30,TRBJ2-7,few,TGTGCCTGGAGCCGAGGTACTAGCGGGCATTACGAGCAGTACTTC,CAWSRGTSGHYEQYF
13,-,TRBV28,TRBJ2-2,-,TGTGCCAGCAGTTCCCAGGACAGCGGGGAGCTGTTTTTT,CASSSQDSGELFF
16,TRBD2,TRBV7-8,TRBJ2-1,-,TGTGCCAGCAGCCCACGTGAACTAGCGGGAAGAAATGAGCAGTTCTTC,CASSPRELAGRNEQFF
14,TRBD2,TRBV7-8,TRBJ2-6,-,TGTGCCAGCACCAAGCGGGACCTGGCCAACGTCCTGACTTTC,CASTKRDLANVLTF
16,-,TRBV19,TRBJ2-3,-,TGTGCCAGTAGTATAGATACCCCAGGGGTGCTAGATACGCAGTATTTT,CASSIDTPGVLDTQYF
17,-,TRBV27,TRBJ2-5,-,TGTGCCAGCAGTTTCCTGGGGGCCGTGGGGCCCAAAGAGACCCAGTACTTC,CASSFLGAVGPKETQYF
15,-,TRBV7-9,TRBJ1-2,-,TGTGCCAGCAGCTTCGCGACAGTCTCTAACTATGGCTACACCTTC,CASSFATVSNYGYTF
16,-,TRBV27,TRBJ2-1,few,TGTGCCAGCAGTTTTGGGCGTAATAAGGTTTTCAATGAGCAGTTCTTC,CASSFGRNKVFNEQFF
14,-,TRBV7-9,TRBJ2-5,-,TGTGCCAGCAGCTTATCACAGGTTCCAGGGACCCAGTACTTC,CASSLSQVPGTQYF